This T cell receptor (beta chain) was sequenced for a study of blood T cell repertoires in COVID-19. Study details: The United States, Italy and Spain were the sources of the acute and convalescent COVID-19 samples. Nucleic acid was either cDNA or gDNA, and it came from T cells, B-cell-depleted T cells, or PBMCs.

The CDR3 is 12 amino acids. Germline V gene lookup returns CDR1 LGHDT and CDR2 YNNKEL (reference sequence). V lost 6 bases and J lost 5, with 7 bases in between. Per the study methods: Reference gene primer amplification gave nucleated cell count estimates. Using immunoSEQ multiplex PCR, the repertoire was profiled, and TCRdb retains in-frame clones only, with some absent. The V and J calls and clone size are taken from that table; D and trimming were inferred from the DNA. This sample carries tens of thousands of clones, 77% of them seen once, and the ten largest clones take approximately 16%. What was sequenced was peripheral blood. The genes are TRBV3-1 (or the pseudogene TRBV3-2) and TRBJ2-2; D call uncertain. The source of this sequence is a human donor in a cohort sampled during active COVID-19. This CDR3 reads CASRRLTGELFF. CDR3 sequence (DNA): TGTGCCAGCAGGCGGTTGACCGGGGAGCTGTTTTTT.